This TCR beta chain is drawn from a study of technical replicates of blood from several donors. Repertoires were generated with immunoSEQ multiplex PCR, while TCRdb's copy carries only in-frame clones and drops some. The table lists 55,000 to 80,000 clones, around 97% of them singletons. The receptor's source is a human donor in good health. Specimen: T cells isolated from PBMCs.

CDR3 in amino acids: CASSLGEDNSPLHF. The CDR3 nucleotides are TGTGCCAGCAGCCTAGGGGAGGATAATTCACCCCTCCACTTT. The gene calls are TRBV6-6 and TRBJ1-6; the D gene is possibly TRBD1 (5 bases). V lost 6 bases and J 5 bases, leaving 11 bases between the germline ends. Per the germline V gene, CDR1 is MNHNY and CDR2 is SVGAGI (reference sequence). CDR3 length: 14 amino acids.